One sample yielded the 3 T cell receptor beta chains listed below, sequenced in a study of graft-versus-host responses after intestinal transplantation. TCRdb's copy holds only in-frame clones and misses some; the assay was immunoSEQ multiplex PCR. This table has under 20,000 clones, around nine tenths appearing once. The sequences come from PBMCs, collected 220 to 240 days after intestinal transplant. These receptors all come from a human patient who received an intestinal transplant, so some T cells may come from the graft donor.

V gene TRBV4-1 combines with J gene TRBJ2-7; 12 bases align to TRBD2. The CDR3 is 14 residues long. The germline V gene encodes CDR1 MGHRA and CDR2 YSYEKL. With 4 bases clipped from V and 4 bases from J, the junction kept 2 bases outside the gene matches. The DNA of the CDR3 is TGCGCCAGCAGCCTCACTAGCGGGGGGTACGAGCAGTACTTC. Its translation is CASSLTSGGYEQYF.

This chain uses TRBV4-1 with TRBJ2-5; 10 nucleotides line up with TRBD2. Germline CDR1 and CDR2: MGHRA and YSYEKL. The CDR3 runs to 16 residues. V trimming: 4 bases; J trimming: 2 bases; junction bases outside the gene matches: 7. The CDR3 coding sequence is TGCGCCAGCAGCCCTTTTAGCGGGGGGCTTCAAGAGACCCAGTACTTC. Amino acid sequence: CASSPFSGGLQETQYF.

The rearrangement uses TRBV27 and TRBJ2-1; 12 nucleotides align to TRBD2. The CDR3 has 18 residues. Unmatched junction bases numbered 8, after V lost 4 bases and J lost 1 base. The germline CDR1 and CDR2 sequences are MNHEY and SMNVEV (reference sequence). This CDR3 is CASSSRLAGVLSYNEQFF. CDR3 coding DNA: TGTGCCAGCAGTTCCCGACTAGCGGGGGTCTTATCCTACAATGAGCAGTTCTTC.